This T cell receptor (beta chain) is from a study of T cells in narcolepsy (dated by TCRdb to between 2018 and 2020). The study in broad terms: Patients with narcolepsy type 1 or type 2 (NT1, NT2) were enrolled in the study together with healthy control donors. The study used TCR Vbeta sequencing to track clonotypes in blood and CSF while looking for autoreactive T cells in narcolepsy patients that target self-antigens of hypocretin neurons (hypocretin, TRIB2).

Memory CD4+ T cells were sorted ex vivo from peripheral blood of narcolepsy patients and healthy controls for TCR Vbeta sequencing. Of note for this clone: Its antigen is not yet known. Base qualities are missing; no much larger clone stands one base away.

Study-wide findings and limitations: HCRT-specific and TRIB2-specific autoreactive clonotypes were highlighted in plots that compared CD4+ T cell clonotypes in CSF versus blood from the same patient. Some blood memory CD4+ repertoires from patients and controls contained no sequences matching autoreactive T cell clones. Autoreactive clonotypes were reported to be detected serially in the blood of the same patients and of different patients, but not in the blood of healthy controls. Patients and controls had similar numbers of sequenced blood memory CD4+ clonotypes, with averages of around 39,000 in patients and some 35,000 in controls.

The germline V gene supplies CDR1 WSHSY and CDR2 SAAADI. Trimming at the junction amounts to 0 bases on V and 0 bases on J, and the germline ends lie 6 bases apart. The CDR3 runs 16 residues from the cysteine to the phenylalanine. Kept here is only the CDR3 DNA, which spans 48 bases and is read in frame from base 1. Receptor libraries were prepared by the immunoSEQ multiplex PCR assay. TCRdb obtained this table from immuneACCESS and retained in-frame rearrangements with V and J assigned. These tables miss some clones; where compared with another copy, unresolved V genes account for less than half of the shortfall, and the remainder is unexplained. The sample has fewer than 40,000 clones on record, around 80% of them singletons. The ten largest clones represent 1.3% of the sample.

The sequence was collected from a human donor with narcolepsy. This chain is built from TRBV10-2 and TRBJ2-6, with the D gene uncertain. The sequenced sample was CD45RA- memory CD4+ T cells from PBMCs. The meaning of the sample's cell subset or site label: memory T cells sorted ex vivo from peripheral blood. The CDR3 protein sequence reads: CASSESRISGANVLTF. The DNA is TGCGCCAGCAGTGAGTCAAGAATCTCTGGGGCCAACGTCCTGACTTTC.